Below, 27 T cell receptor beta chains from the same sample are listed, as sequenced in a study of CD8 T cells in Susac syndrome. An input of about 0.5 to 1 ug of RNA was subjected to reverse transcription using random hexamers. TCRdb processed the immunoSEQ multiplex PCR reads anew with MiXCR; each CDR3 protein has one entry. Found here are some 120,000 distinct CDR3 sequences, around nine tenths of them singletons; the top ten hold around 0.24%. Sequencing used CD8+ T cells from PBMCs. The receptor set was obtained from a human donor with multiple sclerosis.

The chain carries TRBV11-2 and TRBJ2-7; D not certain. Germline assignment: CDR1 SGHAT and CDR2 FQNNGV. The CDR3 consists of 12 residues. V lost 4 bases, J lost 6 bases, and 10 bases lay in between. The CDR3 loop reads CASSSRSGEQYF. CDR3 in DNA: TGTGCCAGCAGCTCGAGGTCGGGCGAGCAGTACTTC.

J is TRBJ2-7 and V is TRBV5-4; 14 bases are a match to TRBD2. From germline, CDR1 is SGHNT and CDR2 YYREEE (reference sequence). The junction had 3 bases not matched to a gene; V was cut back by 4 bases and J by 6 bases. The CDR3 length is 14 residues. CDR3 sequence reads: CASSPGLAGAEQYF. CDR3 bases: TGTGCCAGCAGCCCGGGACTAGCGGGAGCCGAGCAGTACTTC.

The CDR3 DNA reads TGTGCCAGCAGCTTCGTCGGTTTCACCGGGGAGCTGTTTTTT. This codes for CASSFVGFTGELFF. This chain links TRBV13 with TRBJ2-2; D is undetermined. Germline V gives CDR1 PRHDT, CDR2 FYEKMQ (reference sequence). The CDR3 is 14 residues long. V was shortened by 3 bases and J by 4 bases, with 9 bases between the two germline ends.

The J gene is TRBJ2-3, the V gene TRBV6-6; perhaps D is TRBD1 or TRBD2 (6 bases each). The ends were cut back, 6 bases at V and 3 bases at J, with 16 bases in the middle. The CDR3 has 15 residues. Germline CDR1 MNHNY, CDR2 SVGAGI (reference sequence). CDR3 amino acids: CASSQGRFSTDTQYF. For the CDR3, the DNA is TGTGCCAGCAGCCAGGGGAGGTTCTCGACAGATACGCAGTATTTT.

As DNA, the CDR3 is TGTGCCAGCAGCCCCCACGGAGTCCTGATACAACAAGAGACCCAGTACTTC. Translating it yields CASSPHGVLIQQETQYF. V and J are TRBV6-2 or TRBV6-3 and TRBJ2-5; D remains unclear. The CDR3 covers 17 residues. Trimming stripped 6 bases from V and 2 bases from J, with 22 bases between. Germline assignment: CDR1 MNHEY and CDR2 SVGEGT.

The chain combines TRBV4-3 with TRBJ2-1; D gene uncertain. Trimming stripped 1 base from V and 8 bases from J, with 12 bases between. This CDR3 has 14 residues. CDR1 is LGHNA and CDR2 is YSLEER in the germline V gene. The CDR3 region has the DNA TGCGCCAGCAGCCAAGGGTCACGGCCGGATGAGCAGTTCTTC. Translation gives CASSQGSRPDEQFF.

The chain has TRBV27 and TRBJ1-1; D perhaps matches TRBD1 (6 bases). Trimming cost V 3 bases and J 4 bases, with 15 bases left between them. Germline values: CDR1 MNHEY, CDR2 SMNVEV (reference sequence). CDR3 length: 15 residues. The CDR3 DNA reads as TGTGCCAGCAGTTTTGCAGGCCAAGGGGGCACTGAAGCTTTCTTT. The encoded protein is CASSFAGQGGTEAFF.

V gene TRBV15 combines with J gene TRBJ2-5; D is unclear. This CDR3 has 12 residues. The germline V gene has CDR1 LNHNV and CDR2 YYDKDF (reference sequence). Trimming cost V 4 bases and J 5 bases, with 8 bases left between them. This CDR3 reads CATSTVVETQYF. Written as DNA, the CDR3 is TGTGCCACCAGCACGGTGGTGGAGACCCAGTACTTC.

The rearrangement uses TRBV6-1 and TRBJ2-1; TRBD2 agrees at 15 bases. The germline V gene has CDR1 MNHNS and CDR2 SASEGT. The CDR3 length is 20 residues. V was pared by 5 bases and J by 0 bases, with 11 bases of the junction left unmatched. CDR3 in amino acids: CASSTPNGLAGGGSYNEQFF. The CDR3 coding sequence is TGTGCCAGCAGTACCCCTAACGGACTAGCGGGAGGGGGCTCCTACAATGAGCAGTTCTTC.

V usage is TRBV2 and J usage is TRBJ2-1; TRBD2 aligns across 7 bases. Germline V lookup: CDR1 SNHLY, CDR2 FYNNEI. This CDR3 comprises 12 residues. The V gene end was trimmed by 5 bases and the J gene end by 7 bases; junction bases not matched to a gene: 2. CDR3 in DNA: TGTGCCAGCAGTCGGGACTATAATGAGCAGTTCTTC. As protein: CASSRDYNEQFF. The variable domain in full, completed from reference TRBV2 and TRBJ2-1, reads EPEVTQTPSHQVTQMGQEVILRCVPISNHLYFYWYRQILGQKVEFLVSFYNNEISEKSEIFDDQFSVERPDGSNFTLKIRSTKLEDSAMYFCASSRDYNEQFFGPGTRLTVL.

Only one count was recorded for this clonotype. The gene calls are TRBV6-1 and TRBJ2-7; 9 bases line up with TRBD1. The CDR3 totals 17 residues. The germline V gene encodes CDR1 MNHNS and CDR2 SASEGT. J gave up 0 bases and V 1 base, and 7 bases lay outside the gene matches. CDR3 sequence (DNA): TGTGCCAGCAGTGAAGAACATGGGACAGGGAACTCCTACGAGCAGTACTTC. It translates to CASSEEHGTGNSYEQYF.

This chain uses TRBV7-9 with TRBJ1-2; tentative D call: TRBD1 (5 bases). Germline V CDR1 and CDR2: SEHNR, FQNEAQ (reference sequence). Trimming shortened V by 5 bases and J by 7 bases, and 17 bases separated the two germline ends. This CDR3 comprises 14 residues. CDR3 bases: TGTGCCAGCAGCCCCCTATGGGGGGAGGTTGGCTACACCTTC. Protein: CASSPLWGEVGYTF.

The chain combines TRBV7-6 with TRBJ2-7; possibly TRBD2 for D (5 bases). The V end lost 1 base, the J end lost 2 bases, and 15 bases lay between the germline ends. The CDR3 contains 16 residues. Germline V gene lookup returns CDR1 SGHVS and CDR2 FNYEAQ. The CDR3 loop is CASSLVPPEGTYEQYF. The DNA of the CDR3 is TGTGCCAGCAGCTTAGTACCGCCTGAGGGAACCTACGAGCAGTACTTC.

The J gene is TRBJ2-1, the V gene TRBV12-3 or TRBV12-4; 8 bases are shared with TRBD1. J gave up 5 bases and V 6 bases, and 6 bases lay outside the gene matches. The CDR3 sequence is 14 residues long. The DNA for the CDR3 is TGTGCCAGCAGCCCCGCGGGACAGGACAATGAGCAGTTCTTC. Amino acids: CASSPAGQDNEQFF.

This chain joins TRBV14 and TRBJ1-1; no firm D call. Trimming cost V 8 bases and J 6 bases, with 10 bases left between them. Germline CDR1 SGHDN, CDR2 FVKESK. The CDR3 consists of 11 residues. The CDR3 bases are TGTGCCAGCTCGGCCGGCTCTGAAGCTTTCTTT. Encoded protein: CASSAGSEAFF.

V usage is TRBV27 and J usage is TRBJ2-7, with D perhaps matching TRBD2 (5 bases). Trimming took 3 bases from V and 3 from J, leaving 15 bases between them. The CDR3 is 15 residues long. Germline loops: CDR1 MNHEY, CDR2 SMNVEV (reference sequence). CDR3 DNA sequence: TGTGCCAGCAGTTTGACGGGGAATTCAAACTACGAGCAGTACTTC. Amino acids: CASSLTGNSNYEQYF.

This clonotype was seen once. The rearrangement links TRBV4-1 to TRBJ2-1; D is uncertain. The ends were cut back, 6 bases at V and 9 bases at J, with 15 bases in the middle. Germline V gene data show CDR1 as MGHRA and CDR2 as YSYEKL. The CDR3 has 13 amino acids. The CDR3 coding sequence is TGCGCCAGCAGTCACACAGCGAGAGGTGAGCAGTTCTTC. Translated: CASSHTARGEQFF.

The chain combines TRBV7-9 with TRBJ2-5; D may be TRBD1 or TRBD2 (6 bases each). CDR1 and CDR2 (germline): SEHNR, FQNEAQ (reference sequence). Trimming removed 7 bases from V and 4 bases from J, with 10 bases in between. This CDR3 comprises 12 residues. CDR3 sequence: CASTGARETQYF. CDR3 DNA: TGTGCCAGCACGGGGGCGCGAGAGACCCAGTACTTC.

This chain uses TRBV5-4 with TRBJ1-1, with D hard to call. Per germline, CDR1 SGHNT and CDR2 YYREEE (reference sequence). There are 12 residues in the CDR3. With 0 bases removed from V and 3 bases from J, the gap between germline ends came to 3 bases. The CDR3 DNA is TGTGCCAGCAGCTTGGTCGACACTGAAGCTTTCTTT. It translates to CASSLVDTEAFF.

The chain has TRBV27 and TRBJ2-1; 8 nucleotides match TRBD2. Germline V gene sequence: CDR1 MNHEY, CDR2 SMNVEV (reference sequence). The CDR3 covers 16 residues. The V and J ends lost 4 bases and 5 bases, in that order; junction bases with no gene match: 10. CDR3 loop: CASSWASGRRDNEQFF. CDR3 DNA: TGTGCCAGCAGTTGGGCCAGCGGGAGAAGGGACAATGAGCAGTTCTTC.

CDR3 sequence: CASSPGTASSYEQYF. The CDR3 DNA reads TGTGCCAGCTCACCGGGAACAGCCTCCTCCTACGAGCAGTACTTC. This chain uses TRBV18 with TRBJ2-7; no reliable D call. Trimming removed 3 bases from V and 0 bases from J, with 12 bases in between. From germline, CDR1 is KGHSH and CDR2 LQKENI. There are 15 residues in the CDR3.

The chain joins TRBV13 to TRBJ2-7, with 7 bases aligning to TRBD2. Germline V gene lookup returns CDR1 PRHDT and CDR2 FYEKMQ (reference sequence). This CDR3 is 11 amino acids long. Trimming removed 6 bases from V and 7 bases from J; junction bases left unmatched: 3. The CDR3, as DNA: TGTGCCAGCAGGGGGGGGACGGAGCAGTACTTC. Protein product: CASRGGTEQYF.

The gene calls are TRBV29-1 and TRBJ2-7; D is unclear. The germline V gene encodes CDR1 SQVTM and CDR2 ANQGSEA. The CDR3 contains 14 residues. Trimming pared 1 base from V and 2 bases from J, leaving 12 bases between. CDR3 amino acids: CSVEVTADTYEQYF. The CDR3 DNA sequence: TGCAGCGTTGAAGTAACGGCGGATACCTACGAGCAGTACTTC.

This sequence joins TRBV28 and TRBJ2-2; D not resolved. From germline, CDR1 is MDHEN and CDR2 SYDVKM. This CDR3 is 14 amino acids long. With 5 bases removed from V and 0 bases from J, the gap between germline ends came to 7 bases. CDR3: CASSLAPNTGELFF. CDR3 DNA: TGTGCCAGCAGTCTGGCCCCGAACACCGGGGAGCTGTTTTTT. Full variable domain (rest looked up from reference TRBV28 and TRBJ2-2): DVKVTQSSRYLVKRTGEKVFLECVQDMDHENMFWYRQDPGLGLRLIYFSYDVKMKEKGDIPEGYSVSREKKERFSLILESASTNQTSMYLCASSLAPNTGELFFGEGSRLTVL.

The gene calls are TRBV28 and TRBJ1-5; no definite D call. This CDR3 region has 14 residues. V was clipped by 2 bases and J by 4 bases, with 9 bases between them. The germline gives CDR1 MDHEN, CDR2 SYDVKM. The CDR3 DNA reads TGTGCCAGCAGTTTAGTTATGGAAAATCAGCCCCAGCATTTT. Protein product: CASSLVMENQPQHF.

In DNA, the CDR3 is TGTGCCAGCAGTTCGAGGGGGCCAGACAATGAGCAGTTCTTC. It codes for CASSSRGPDNEQFF. This rearrangement joins TRBV28 to TRBJ2-1, with 7 bases lining up with TRBD1. This CDR3 comprises 14 residues. Trimming took 4 bases from V and 5 from J; bases not matched to a gene: 5. CDR1 and CDR2 from the germline V gene are MDHEN and SYDVKM.

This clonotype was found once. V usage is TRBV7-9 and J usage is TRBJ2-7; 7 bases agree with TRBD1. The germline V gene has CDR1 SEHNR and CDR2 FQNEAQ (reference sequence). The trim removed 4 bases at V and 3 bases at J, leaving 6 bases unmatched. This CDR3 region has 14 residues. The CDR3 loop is CASSSTGAGYEQYF. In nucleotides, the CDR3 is TGTGCCAGCAGCTCCACAGGGGCGGGCTACGAGCAGTACTTC.